A selection of T cell receptor beta chains follows, all from one sample in a study of blood T cell repertoires in COVID-19. Clones were read by immunoSEQ multiplex PCR, and TCRdb kept only the in-frame ones, dropping some. The sample contains under 200,000 clones, 80% to 90% of which appear only once. What was sequenced was peripheral blood. The receptors stem from an elderly woman with acute or convalescent COVID-19. Both conserved end residues are part of each CDR3. A D gene is named only where the DNA matches it firmly. Not all rows give a size; the values are once, few, many and, for expanded clones, a class.

once	TRBJ1-4	TRBD1	TRBV19	TGTGCCAGTAGCCCTGGACGGGACAGAGCTAATGAAAAACTGTTTTTT	CASSPGRDRANEKLFF
.	TRBJ2-3	.	TRBV6-5	TGTGCCAGCAGTACAGGGTTGGCAGATACGCAGTATTTT	CASSTGLADTQYF
once	TRBJ1-5	TRBD1	TRBV28	TGTGCCAGCAGTTTCAGGGGGGATCAGCCCCAGCATTTT	CASSFRGDQPQHF
.	TRBJ2-5	.	TRBV7-9	TGTGCCAGCAGCTTAGGTCGGTCGGGAGTAAATCAAGAGACCCAGTACTTC	CASSLGRSGVNQETQYF
few	TRBJ2-1	TRBD1	TRBV5-5	TGTGCCAGCAGCTTTTATGACAGGGGGTCAGGGGAGCAGTTCTTC	CASSFYDRGSGEQFF
.	TRBJ2-3	.	TRBV6-6	TGTGCCAGCAGTCACCCGGGACTGGGCACAGATACGCAGTATTTT	CASSHPGLGTDTQYF
.	TRBJ2-3	.	TRBV29-1	TGCAGCGTTGAAGGGGAGGCTGTGGGAGATACGCAGTATTTT	CSVEGEAVGDTQYF
once	TRBJ2-2	TRBD2	TRBV7-9	TGTGCCAGCAGGGGACTAGCGGTGAACACCGGGGAGCTGTTTTTT	CASRGLAVNTGELFF
.	TRBJ2-1	TRBD2	TRBV7-9	TGTGCCAGCAGCTTAGGACTAGCGGGGATCAATGAGCAGTTCTTC	CASSLGLAGINEQFF
.	TRBJ2-3	TRBD2	TRBV10-3	TGTGCCATCAGCAGTAGCGGGGGGGCTTCTTCTGTTATGCAGTATTTT	CAISSSGGASSVMQYF
.	TRBJ2-2	TRBD2	TRBV15	TGTGCCACCAGCAGAGCCACTAGCGGGAGAATCGCCGGGGAGCTGTTTTTT	CATSRATSGRIAGELFF
few	TRBJ2-7	.	TRBV7-2	TGTGCCAGCAGCTTAGGGCGGACAGAATCCTACGAGCAGTACTTC	CASSLGRTESYEQYF
.	TRBJ2-2	TRBD1	TRBV24-1	TGTGCCACCAGTGCTCCGAACAGGGGGCCGAACACCGGGGAGCTGTTTTTT	CATSAPNRGPNTGELFF
.	TRBJ2-1	TRBD1	TRBV30	TGTGCCTGGAGTTTACTCCTCGGGACAGGGCCGAATGAGCAGTTCTTC	CAWSLLLGTGPNEQFF
.	TRBJ2-5	.	TRBV6-2/TRBV6-3	TGTGCCAGCAGCCAGTCGAGAGAGACCCAGTACTTC	CASSQSRETQYF
.	TRBJ1-1	.	TRBV18	TGTGCCAGCTCACCGACGAGGGGGGGGACTGAAGCTTTCTTT	CASSPTRGGTEAFF
.	TRBJ1-6	.	TRBV6-6	TGTGCCAGCAGTTACATCCGGGTCATCGATTCACCCCTCCACTTT	CASSYIRVIDSPLHF
.	TRBJ1-4	.	TRBV12-3/TRBV12-4	TGTGCCAGCAGGTGGGGCCGGAATGAAAAACTGTTTTTT	CASRWGRNEKLFF
.	TRBJ2-5	TRBD2	TRBV5-8	TGTGCCAGCAATCCGGGACTAGCGGGACAGAGGGGGACCCAGTACTTC	CASNPGLAGQRGTQYF
.	TRBJ1-6	.	TRBV9	TGTGCCAGCAGCCCCCAGGGAGGGTCACCCCTCCACTTT	CASSPQGGSPLHF
.	TRBJ2-1	TRBD2	TRBV11-3	TGTGCCAGCAGCTTATCCCTAGCGGGAGTCAATGAGCAGTTCTTC	CASSLSLAGVNEQFF
.	TRBJ1-6	.	TRBV9	TGTGCCAGCAGCCCTCCCGGGACAAAGGCCCGTAGCTCCTATAATTCACCCCTCCACTTT	CASSPPGTKARSSYNSPLHF